These T cell receptor beta chains were read from a single sample in a study of identical twins. MiXCR, run by TCRdb on the 5' RACE reads, gives a single entry per CDR3 protein. In the table there are hundreds of thousands of distinct CDR3 sequences, roughly 10% of which are singletons. These data were likewise used in another study, on yellow fever vaccine responses in identical twins.

Sequenced sample: CD8+ T cells sorted from blood. The receptor set was obtained from a woman under 30 in good health. CDR3s include the opening cysteine and the closing phenylalanine or tryptophan. The D gene is left open where the match is weak. Size tells how often a clone was seen (once, few, many) or the class of an expanded clone, and some rows leave it out.

CDR3aa	CDR3nt	v_gene	abundance	j_gene	d_gene
CASSQELQATEAFF	TGTGCCAGCAGCCAAGAACTGCAGGCCACTGAAGCTTTCTTT	TRBV4-2	few	TRBJ1-1	-
CASSPAGNLDGKLFF	TGTGCCAGCAGTCCCGCCGGGAATCTCGACGGAAAACTGTTTTTT	TRBV27	-	TRBJ1-4	-
CASSSSWRGESYEQYF	TGTGCCAGCAGCTCCTCCTGGCGGGGGGAATCCTACGAGCAGTACTTC	TRBV7-9	few	TRBJ2-7	TRBD2
CASSFVSGGVQRISYNEQFF	TGTGCCAGCAGTTTTGTATCCGGGGGGGTCCAGCGGATTTCCTACAATGAGCAGTTCTTC	TRBV28	few	TRBJ2-1	TRBD2
CSARDRAGVNTEAFF	TGCAGTGCTAGAGATCGCGCAGGCGTGAACACTGAAGCTTTCTTT	TRBV20-1	many	TRBJ1-1	-
CASSPRPGTGGGTDTQYF	TGCGCCAGCAGCCCACGACCAGGGACAGGGGGCGGCACAGATACGCAGTATTTT	TRBV5-1	-	TRBJ2-3	TRBD1
CASSDAGTRKVTEQFF	TGCGCCAGCAGTGACGCCGGGACTAGGAAGGTTACTGAGCAGTTCTTC	TRBV10-2	-	TRBJ2-1	TRBD2
CSARDLGQGQLTGANVLTF	TGCAGTGCTAGAGATCTGGGCCAAGGGCAGTTAACTGGGGCCAACGTCCTGACTTTC	TRBV20-1	few	TRBJ2-6	-
CATRNLGRGRMKTQYF	TGTGCCACCAGAAACCTCGGGAGGGGGCGGATGAAGACCCAGTACTTC	TRBV24-1	few	TRBJ2-5	-
CASSQEQPNTGELFF	TGCGCCAGCAGCCAAGAACAGCCGAACACCGGGGAGCTGTTTTTT	TRBV4-3	many	TRBJ2-2	-
CSVEFPDYNEQFF	TGCAGCGTTGAATTTCCCGACTACAATGAGCAGTTCTTC	TRBV29-1	many	TRBJ2-1	-
CASSWGTTGRGYTF	TGTGCCAGCAGCTGGGGGACGACGGGCAGGGGCTACACCTTC	TRBV5-6	few	TRBJ1-2	-
CASSGGRRYYEQYF	TGTGCCAGCAGTGGGGGGCGGAGATATTACGAGCAGTACTTC	TRBV12-3/TRBV12-4	many	TRBJ2-7	-
CASSVALGTEAFF	TGTGCCAGCAGCGTAGCTCTGGGCACTGAAGCTTTCTTT	TRBV9	many	TRBJ1-1	-
CASSSTGTSGKNTGELFF	TGTGCCAGCAGCTCAACTGGGACTAGCGGGAAGAACACCGGGGAGCTGTTTTTT	TRBV7-8	-	TRBJ2-2	TRBD2
CSASRASGRAEYNEQFF	TGCAGTGCTAGTAGGGCTAGCGGGAGGGCGGAATACAATGAGCAGTTCTTC	TRBV20-1	many	TRBJ2-1	TRBD2
CASSYYGGGETQYF	TGCGCCAGCAGCTATTACGGTGGCGGGGAGACCCAGTACTTC	TRBV5-1	-	TRBJ2-5	-
CASSSDFVTSFEQYF	TGCGCCAGCAGCTCCGACTTCGTGACCTCTTTTGAGCAGTACTTC	TRBV5-1	many	TRBJ2-7	-
CSVERTSAGEQYF	TGCAGCGTTGAGAGGACTAGCGCCGGGGAGCAGTACTTC	TRBV29-1	few	TRBJ2-7	TRBD2
CASSGTGSNIQYF	TGTGCCAGCAGTGGCACAGGGTCAAACATTCAGTACTTC	TRBV28	many	TRBJ2-4	-
CASRYRPGQQNSPLHF	TGTGCCAGCAGATACAGACCGGGACAACAAAATTCACCCCTCCACTTT	TRBV7-8	-	TRBJ1-6	-
CASSLAPSGVLLELFF	TGTGCCAGCAGCTTAGCTCCTAGCGGGGTCCTATTGGAGCTGTTTTTT	TRBV7-6	-	TRBJ2-2	TRBD2
CASSLTPGSTEAFF	TGTGCCAGCAGCTTGACACCAGGGAGCACTGAAGCTTTCTTT	TRBV11-2	many	TRBJ1-1	-
CASKGPKMGGELFF	TGTGCCAGCAAGGGTCCAAAAATGGGCGGGGAGCTGTTTTTT	TRBV28	many	TRBJ2-2	-
CASSFPQGTYNEQFF	TGTGCCAGCAGTTTTCCCCAGGGGACTTACAATGAGCAGTTCTTC	TRBV12-3/TRBV12-4	many	TRBJ2-1	-
CASSPAESADTQYF	TGTGCCAGCAGTCCAGCGGAAAGCGCAGATACGCAGTATTTT	TRBV12-3/TRBV12-4	-	TRBJ2-3	-
CASSYYPPAGGAGNIQYF	TGTGCCAGCAGCTACTATCCCCCGGCAGGGGGCGCGGGGAACATTCAGTACTTC	TRBV5-5	many	TRBJ2-4	TRBD1
CASSLGQGVWDEQYF	TGTGCCAGCAGTTTAGGGCAGGGGGTCTGGGACGAGCAGTACTTC	TRBV27	-	TRBJ2-7	TRBD1
CAWSGTDYNEQFF	TGTGCCTGGAGTGGGACAGACTACAATGAGCAGTTCTTC	TRBV30	-	TRBJ2-1	-
CASSFSGAGGRTDTQYF	TGTGCCAGCAGCTTTAGCGGAGCGGGGGGGCGTACAGATACGCAGTATTTT	TRBV5-5	-	TRBJ2-3	TRBD2
CASSQGKVAVLTGELFF	TGCGCCAGCAGCCAAGGGAAAGTAGCGGTGCTCACCGGGGAGCTGTTTTTT	TRBV4-3	-	TRBJ2-2	-
CASSFRTGLDTEAFF	TGTGCCAGCAGTTTTCGGACAGGGTTGGACACTGAAGCTTTCTTT	TRBV12-3/TRBV12-4	few	TRBJ1-1	TRBD1
CASSSRGDLYF	TGCGCCAGCAGCTCGAGAGGGGACTTGTACTTC	TRBV5-1	-	TRBJ2-7	-
CASSSGGGGRETQYF	TGTGCCAGCAGCAGCGGTGGGGGGGGGCGAGAGACCCAGTACTTC	TRBV5-6	-	TRBJ2-5	-
CASSAPVKGYEQYF	TGTGCCAGCAGCGCCCCAGTAAAGGGCTACGAGCAGTACTTC	TRBV28	-	TRBJ2-7	-
CASAQEGGGSSYNEQFF	TGCGCCAGCGCACAAGAGGGGGGTGGAAGCTCCTACAATGAGCAGTTCTTC	TRBV10-2	many	TRBJ2-1	-
CASSLRSNADTEAFF	TGTGCCAGCAGCTTGCGTTCCAACGCGGACACTGAAGCTTTCTTT	TRBV7-6	few	TRBJ1-1	-
CASSLAPAAYEQYF	TGTGCCAGCAGCTTAGCGCCCGCAGCCTACGAGCAGTACTTC	TRBV7-6	-	TRBJ2-7	-
CAWSAGYNEQFF	TGTGCCTGGAGTGCCGGGTACAATGAGCAGTTCTTC	TRBV30	-	TRBJ2-1	-
CASSTTAGQIYEQYF	TGTGCCAGCAGTACCACGGCGGGACAGATATACGAGCAGTACTTC	TRBV6-1	few	TRBJ2-7	-
CCARDPPGQDSYEQYF	TGCTGTGCTAGAGATCCGCCGGGACAGGATTCCTACGAGCAGTACTTC	TRBV20-1	-	TRBJ2-7	TRBD1
CSVPEQGNTEAFF	TGCAGCGTCCCTGAACAGGGGAACACTGAAGCTTTCTTT	TRBV29-1	many	TRBJ1-1	-
CASSHDISPYEQYF	TGTGCCAGCAGCCACGACATTTCGCCTTACGAGCAGTACTTC	TRBV3-1	many	TRBJ2-7	-
CASSRVSEQYF	TGTGCCAGCAGTAGGGTGTCCGAGCAGTACTTC	TRBV28	-	TRBJ2-7	-
CASSDSTGATDTQYF	TGTGCCAGCAGTGACTCTACGGGGGCCACAGATACGCAGTATTTT	TRBV6-4	many	TRBJ2-3	-
CASSARDGQETQYF	TGTGCCAGCAGCGCCCGGGACGGCCAAGAGACCCAGTACTTC	TRBV7-9	few	TRBJ2-5	-
CSAREPGPGTKFSDTQYF	TGCAGTGCTCGAGAACCTGGACCGGGGACTAAGTTTTCCGATACGCAGTATTTT	TRBV20-1	-	TRBJ2-3	TRBD2
CASSLHRLPDTQYF	TGTGCCAGCAGTTTACACCGTCTGCCAGATACGCAGTATTTT	TRBV12-3/TRBV12-4	-	TRBJ2-3	-
CASSFVGLAIFTGELFF	TGTGCCAGCAGCTTTGTTGGACTAGCGATATTTACCGGGGAGCTGTTTTTT	TRBV7-9	-	TRBJ2-2	TRBD2
CSARDTGEVTEAFF	TGCAGTGCTAGAGATACAGGGGAGGTCACTGAAGCTTTCTTT	TRBV20-1	many	TRBJ1-1	TRBD1
CASSHSDNTPEQFF	TGTGCCAGCAGCCACTCTGACAATACCCCTGAGCAGTTCTTC	TRBV7-6	-	TRBJ2-1	-
CASSLTSGPRETQYF	TGTGCCAGCAGCTTAACGAGCGGGCCCAGAGAGACCCAGTACTTC	TRBV7-3	-	TRBJ2-5	-
CASSLNIGGPIYNEQFF	TGTGCCAGCAGCCTCAACATCGGGGGCCCTATATACAATGAGCAGTTCTTC	TRBV6-2/TRBV6-3	many	TRBJ2-1	-
CASSDPSDRAYEQYF	TGTGCCAGCAGTGACCCCTCCGACAGGGCTTACGAGCAGTACTTC	TRBV2	few	TRBJ2-7	TRBD1
CASSLVDSSETQYF	TGTGCCAGCAGCTTAGTAGACTCCTCCGAGACCCAGTACTTC	TRBV7-9	-	TRBJ2-5	-
CASSFGQYNEQFF	TGTGCCAGCAGCTTTGGACAGTACAATGAGCAGTTCTTC	TRBV7-9	-	TRBJ2-1	-
CASSFGGTGEQYF	TGTGCCAGCAGTTTCGGGGGAACGGGCGAGCAGTACTTC	TRBV27	-	TRBJ2-7	-